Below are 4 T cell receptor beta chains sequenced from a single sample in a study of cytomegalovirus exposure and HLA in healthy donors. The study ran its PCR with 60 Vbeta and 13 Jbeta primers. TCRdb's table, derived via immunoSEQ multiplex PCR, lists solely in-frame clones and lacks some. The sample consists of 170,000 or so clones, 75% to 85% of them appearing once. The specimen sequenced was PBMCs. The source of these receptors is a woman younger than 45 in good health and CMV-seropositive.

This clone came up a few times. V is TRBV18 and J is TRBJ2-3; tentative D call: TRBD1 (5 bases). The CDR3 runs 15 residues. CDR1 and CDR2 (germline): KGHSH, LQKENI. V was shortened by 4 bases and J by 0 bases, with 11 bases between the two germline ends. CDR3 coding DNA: TGTGCCAGCTCACTTATGACAGCCAGCACAGATACGCAGTATTTT. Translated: CASSLMTASTDTQYF.

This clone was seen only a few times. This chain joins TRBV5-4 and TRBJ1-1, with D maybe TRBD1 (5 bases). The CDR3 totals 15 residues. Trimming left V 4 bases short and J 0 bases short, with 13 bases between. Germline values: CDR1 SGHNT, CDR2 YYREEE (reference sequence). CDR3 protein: CASSPSTVLNTEAFF. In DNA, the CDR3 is TGTGCCAGCAGCCCATCGACAGTCCTGAACACTGAAGCTTTCTTT.

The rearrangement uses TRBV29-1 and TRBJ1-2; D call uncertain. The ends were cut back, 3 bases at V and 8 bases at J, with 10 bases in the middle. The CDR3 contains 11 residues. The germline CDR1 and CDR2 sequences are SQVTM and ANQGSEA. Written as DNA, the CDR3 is TGCAGCGTTGATGCAGGTGGGGGCTACACCTTC. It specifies CSVDAGGGYTF. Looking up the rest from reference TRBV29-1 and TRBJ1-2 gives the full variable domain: SAVISQKPSRDICQRGTSLTIQCQVDSQVTMMFWYRQQPGQSLTLIATANQGSEATYESGFVIDKFPISRPNLTFSTLTVSNMSPEDSSIYLCSVDAGGGYTFGSGTRLTVV.

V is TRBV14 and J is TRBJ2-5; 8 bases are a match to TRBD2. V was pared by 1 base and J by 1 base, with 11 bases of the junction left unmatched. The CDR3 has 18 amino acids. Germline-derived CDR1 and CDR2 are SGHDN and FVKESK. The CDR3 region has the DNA TGTGCCAGCAGCCAAGCCCTTTATTCGGGAGGGATCCAAGAGACCCAGTACTTC. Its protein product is CASSQALYSGGIQETQYF. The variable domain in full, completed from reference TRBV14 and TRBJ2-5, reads EAGVTQFPSHSVIEKGQTVTLRCDPISGHDNLYWYRRVMGKEIKFLLHFVKESKQDESGMPNNRFLAERTGGTYSTLKVQPAELEDSGVYFCASSQALYSGGIQETQYFGPGTRLLVL.